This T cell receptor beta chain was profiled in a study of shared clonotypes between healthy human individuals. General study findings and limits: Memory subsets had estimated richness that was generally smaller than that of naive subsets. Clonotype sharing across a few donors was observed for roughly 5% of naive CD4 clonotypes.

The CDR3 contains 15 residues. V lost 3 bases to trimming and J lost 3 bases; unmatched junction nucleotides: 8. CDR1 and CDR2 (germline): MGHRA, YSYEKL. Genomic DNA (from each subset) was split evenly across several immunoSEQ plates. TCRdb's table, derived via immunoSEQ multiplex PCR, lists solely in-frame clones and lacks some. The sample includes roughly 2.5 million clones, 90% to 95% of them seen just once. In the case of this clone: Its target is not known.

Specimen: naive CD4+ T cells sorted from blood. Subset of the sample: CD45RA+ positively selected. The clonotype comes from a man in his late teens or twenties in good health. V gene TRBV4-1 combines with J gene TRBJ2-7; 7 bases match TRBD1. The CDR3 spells CASSHSGQVGYEQYF. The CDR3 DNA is TGCGCCAGCAGCCATTCAGGACAGGTAGGCTACGAGCAGTACTTC.